The 31 T cell receptor beta chains reported below all come from one sample, sequenced in a study of resident and recirculating memory T cells in vitiligo. Clones were read by immunoSEQ multiplex PCR, and TCRdb kept only the in-frame ones, dropping some. Of 35,000 to 45,000 clones listed, approximately 91% are singletons. The source material was blood. The source of these receptors is a male donor with vitiligo.

This clone was counted once. For the CDR3, the DNA is TGTGCTCTCCCCAAAGCGGCCACGAACACCGGGGAGCTGTTTTTT. Its translation: CALPKAATNTGELFF. The chain combines TRBV2 with TRBJ2-2, with D perhaps TRBD2 (5 bases). Germline V gives CDR1 SNHLY, CDR2 FYNNEI. The CDR3 runs to 15 residues. The variable domain in full, with the rest retrieved from reference TRBV2 and TRBJ2-2, is EPEVTQTPSHQVTQMGQEVILRCVPISNHLYFYWYRQILGQKVEFLVSFYNNEISEKSEIFDDQFSVERPDGSNFTLKIRSTKLEDSAMYFCALPKAATNTGELFFGEGSRLTVL.

This chain joins TRBV2 and TRBJ2-7; D might be TRBD2 (6 bases). V was clipped by 7 bases and J by 4 bases, with 8 bases between them. This CDR3 region has 11 residues. From germline, CDR1 is SNHLY and CDR2 FYNNEI. As DNA, the CDR3 is TGTGCCAGCACCGGGACTTACGAGCAGTACTTC. This encodes CASTGTYEQYF.

V and J are TRBV12-5 and TRBJ2-1, with TRBD2 matching over 7 bases. After removal of 6 bases from V and 2 bases from J, the junction contained 16 bases not matched to a gene. Germline CDR1 LGHNT, CDR2 FRNRAP. The CDR3 has 18 amino acids. The CDR3 loop reads CASGPRDGPGGTYNEQFF. The CDR3 DNA sequence: TGTGCTAGTGGCCCACGAGACGGGCCGGGGGGTACCTACAATGAGCAGTTCTTC. Full variable domain (missing parts from reference TRBV12-5 and TRBJ2-1): DARVTQTPRHKVTEMGQEVTMRCQPILGHNTVFWYRQTMMQGLELLAYFRNRAPLDDSGMPKDRFSAEMPDATLATLKIQPSEPRDSAVYFCASGPRDGPGGTYNEQFFGPGTRLTVL.

In nucleotides, the CDR3 is TGTGCCAGCAGTTTACATGGGGCTAGCGGGGGCCAAGAGACCCAGTACTTC. Its protein is CASSLHGASGGQETQYF. The rearrangement links TRBV27 to TRBJ2-5; 10 bases agree with TRBD2. The ends lost 2 bases at V and 1 base at J; junction bases unmatched: 7. The CDR3 extends over 17 amino acids. CDR1 is MNHEY and CDR2 is SMNVEV in the germline V gene (reference sequence).

The J gene is TRBJ2-5, the V gene TRBV6-5, with D unclear. The V gene's germline CDR1 is MNHEY and CDR2 SVGAGI. V was trimmed by 2 bases and J by 1 base, leaving 8 bases between them. The CDR3 contains 14 residues. The CDR3 coding sequence is TGTGCCAGCAGTTACGGGCACCTCCAAGAGACCCAGTACTTC. Protein sequence: CASSYGHLQETQYF.

The rearrangement links TRBV2 to TRBJ1-6, with D hard to call. Between the trimmed V and J ends, which lost 3 bases and 0 bases, there was a span of 9 bases. Germline lookup yields CDR1 SNHLY and CDR2 FYNNEI. The CDR3 sequence is 16 residues long. DNA of the CDR3: TGTGCCAGCAGTGATGTGGTGAGCTCCTATAATTCACCCCTCCACTTT. Residues: CASSDVVSSYNSPLHF.

The J gene is TRBJ2-1, the V gene TRBV5-1; TRBD2 aligns across 7 bases. The CDR3 extends over 16 amino acids. Per germline, CDR1 SGHRS and CDR2 YFSETQ. The junction had 12 bases not matched to a gene; V was cut back by 3 bases and J by 6 bases. DNA for the CDR3: TGCGCCAGCAGCTGGGCCGGGGGGACTACCCTCAATGAGCAGTTCTTC. This gives the protein CASSWAGGTTLNEQFF.

The V gene is TRBV29-1, the J gene TRBJ2-5, with TRBD1 as a possible D gene (8 bases). CDR3 length: 13 amino acids. Trimming removed 5 bases at V and 5 bases at J, with 15 bases between. Germline V gene data show CDR1 as SQVTM and CDR2 as ANQGSEA. The CDR3 DNA reads as TGCAGCGTTTCAGGGGGCGGGAGTGAGACCCAGTACTTC. This codes for CSVSGGGSETQYF.

The chain uses TRBV5-1 and TRBJ2-5; 12 bases agree with TRBD2. The V gene's germline CDR1 is SGHRS and CDR2 YFSETQ. The CDR3 runs 18 residues. The junction had 11 bases not matched to a gene; V was cut back by 4 bases and J by 1 base. CDR3 in DNA: TGCGCCAGCAGCCCCAGTGAGACTAGCGGGGGCCCCCAAGAGACCCAGTACTTC. Amino acids: CASSPSETSGGPQETQYF. Full variable domain (outside the CDR3, taken from reference TRBV5-1 and TRBJ2-5): KAGVTQTPRYLIKTRGQQVTLSCSPISGHRSVSWYQQTPGQGLQFLFEYFSETQRNKGNFPGRFSGRQFSNSRSEMNVSTLELGDSALYLCASSPSETSGGPQETQYFGPGTRLLVL.

V gene TRBV11-2 combines with J gene TRBJ2-5; the D is unclear. This CDR3 is 15 amino acids long. The V end was cut by 2 bases, the J end by 4 bases, with 14 bases between. Germline V gene lookup returns CDR1 SGHAT and CDR2 FQNNGV. The CDR3 DNA reads as TGTGCCAGCAGCTTACTCGTGGGCCCGACAGAGACCCAGTACTTC. Its protein product is CASSLLVGPTETQYF.

The chain combines TRBV9 with TRBJ2-6; D is uncertain. The CDR3 loop spans 17 amino acids. V was clipped by 0 bases and J by 0 bases, with 10 bases between them. Germline values: CDR1 SGDLS, CDR2 YYNGEE. CDR3 DNA sequence: TGTGCCAGCAGCGTAGGGGCACAAGTCTCTGGGGCCAACGTCCTGACTTTC. Amino acids: CASSVGAQVSGANVLTF.

The chain carries TRBV7-2 and TRBJ2-5; 12 bases align to TRBD2. The CDR3 runs to 18 residues. CDR1 is SGHTA, CDR2 FQGNSA, per germline. The trim removed 2 bases at V and 2 bases at J, leaving 9 bases unmatched. The CDR3 region has the DNA TGTGCCAGCAGCTTATCTCCCGGACTAGCGGGGTTTCAAGAGACCCAGTACTTC. It specifies CASSLSPGLAGFQETQYF.

This clone was observed a handful of times. The chain has TRBV5-4 and TRBJ2-5; 8 bases map to TRBD1. This CDR3 has 13 amino acids. With V trimmed by 2 bases and J by 5 bases, 2 bases remained unmatched. Germline values: CDR1 SGHNT, CDR2 YYREEE (reference sequence). The CDR3 bases are TGTGCCAGCAGCTTTCGGACAGGGGAGACCCAGTACTTC. Its translation: CASSFRTGETQYF.

The CDR3 here is CASSQRATGANYGYTF. The CDR3 DNA is TGTGCCAGCAGCCAAAGGGCTACCGGGGCTAACTATGGCTACACCTTC. The chain joins TRBV13 to TRBJ1-2; D is ambiguous. The CDR3 runs 16 residues. V lost 5 bases and J 0 bases, leaving 16 bases between the germline ends. In germline, CDR1 is PRHDT, CDR2 FYEKMQ (reference sequence).

The chain joins TRBV5-6 to TRBJ1-2; 7 bases match TRBD1. This CDR3 is 15 amino acids long. CDR1 and CDR2 from the germline V gene are SGHDT and YYEEEE. V shed 1 base, J shed 3 bases, and the junction held 6 bases outside the gene matches. DNA for the CDR3: TGTGCCAGCAGCTTGATTACAGGGGAAGACTATGGCTACACCTTC. Translation: CASSLITGEDYGYTF.

The chain carries TRBV7-9 and TRBJ2-3, with unresolved D. Deletions cut 5 bases from V and 4 bases from J, with 22 bases between. CDR3 size: 17 residues. Per germline, CDR1 SEHNR and CDR2 FQNEAQ (reference sequence). CDR3 loop: CASSLKTVLNWSDTQYF. In nucleotides, the CDR3 is TGTGCCAGCAGCCTAAAGACTGTCCTCAATTGGTCAGATACGCAGTATTTT.

This chain uses TRBV4-3 with TRBJ1-1; tentatively, D is TRBD1 (5 bases). V was cut by 1 base and J by 6 bases, with 12 bases left in between. Germline loops: CDR1 LGHNA, CDR2 YSLEER. The length of the CDR3 is 14 residues. The CDR3 DNA follows: TGCGCCAGCAGCCAAGTAGGGACTGGACCTGAAGCTTTCTTT. It translates to CASSQVGTGPEAFF.

The rearrangement joins TRBV4-1 to TRBJ2-5; D unresolved. Trimming shortened V by 1 base and J by 6 bases, and 9 bases separated the two germline ends. This CDR3 has 13 amino acids. Germline CDR1 reads MGHRA; CDR2 reads YSYEKL. The CDR3 loop reads CASSQAYAKTQYF. Written as DNA, the CDR3 is TGCGCCAGCAGCCAAGCCTACGCGAAGACCCAGTACTTC.

This clone was seen only once. The gene calls are TRBV6-5 and TRBJ1-1; D not resolved. CDR1 and CDR2 from the germline V gene are MNHEY and SVGAGI. The CDR3 is 15 residues long. The V end lost 0 bases, the J end lost 1 base, and 9 bases lay between the germline ends. CDR3 sequence: CASSYSDLGNTEAFF. In DNA form, the CDR3 reads TGTGCCAGCAGTTACTCAGACTTAGGGAACACTGAAGCTTTCTTT.

The chain carries TRBV7-3 and TRBJ2-3; no definite D call. Germline V lookup: CDR1 SGHTA, CDR2 FQGTGA. This CDR3 is built from 15 residues. Trimming shortened V by 5 bases and J by 0 bases, and 12 bases separated the two germline ends. The CDR3 here is CASSPHSPSTDTQYF. CDR3 bases: TGTGCCAGCAGCCCCCACTCTCCTAGCACAGATACGCAGTATTTT. Full variable domain (outside the CDR3, taken from reference TRBV7-3 and TRBJ2-3): GAGVSQTPSNKVTEKGKYVELRCDPISGHTALYWYRQSLGQGPEFLIYFQGTGAADDSGLPNDRFFAVRPEGSVSTLKIQRTERGDSAVYLCASSPHSPSTDTQYFGPGTRLTVL.

V is TRBV15 and J is TRBJ1-2; possibly TRBD1 for D (5 bases). Trimming shortened V by 3 bases and J by 8 bases, and 19 bases separated the two germline ends. Germline CDR1 is LNHNV and CDR2 is YYDKDF (reference sequence). The CDR3 loop spans 15 amino acids. The CDR3: CATSRDTHRPGGYTF. CDR3 DNA: TGTGCCACCAGCAGGGATACTCATCGGCCAGGGGGCTACACCTTC.

The chain is built from TRBV4-1 and TRBJ2-3, with TRBD2 identical over 9 bases. The germline V gene encodes CDR1 MGHRA and CDR2 YSYEKL. The V gene end was trimmed by 4 bases and the J gene end by 4 bases; junction bases not matched to a gene: 6. The CDR3 sequence is 15 residues long. The CDR3 DNA reads as TGCGCCAGCAGCCGGATTAGCGGGGGATCAGATACGCAGTATTTT. Protein sequence: CASSRISGGSDTQYF.

The table lists this clone with a count of one. The chain carries TRBV4-3 and TRBJ1-4, with TRBD1 identical over 9 bases. J lost 6 bases, V lost 0 bases, and 2 bases had no gene match. There are 15 residues in the CDR3. Germline CDR1 and CDR2: LGHNA and YSLEER. The CDR3 reads CASSQEGQGDEKLFF. DNA for the CDR3: TGCGCCAGCAGCCAAGAGGGACAGGGTGATGAAAAACTGTTTTTT.

This sequence joins TRBV6-6 and TRBJ1-2, with D unclear. Germline CDR1 MNHNY, CDR2 SVGAGI (reference sequence). The ends were cut back, 2 bases at V and 4 bases at J, with 17 bases in the middle. The CDR3 runs to 16 residues. The CDR3 DNA reads TGTGCCAGCAGTTACGGCGCACCGGAGACGCCCTATGGCTACACCTTC. Amino acids: CASSYGAPETPYGYTF.

This clone was counted between two and nine times. The chain links TRBV4-1 to TRBJ2-7, with D possibly TRBD2 on 5 matching bases. Per germline, CDR1 MGHRA and CDR2 YSYEKL. Trimming cost V 0 bases and J 6 bases, with 12 bases left between them. The CDR3 consists of 14 residues. The CDR3 sequence: CASSQEGRGSEQYF. The CDR3 DNA reads as TGCGCCAGCAGCCAAGAGGGTCGGGGATCCGAGCAGTACTTC.

This clone occurred once. The chain uses TRBV6-6 and TRBJ2-3, with TRBD2 matching 8 bases. Germline V lookup: CDR1 MNHNY, CDR2 SVGAGI (reference sequence). This CDR3 has 16 amino acids. The trim removed 6 bases at V and 0 bases at J, leaving 8 bases unmatched. The CDR3 nucleotides read TGTGCCAGCAGCGGGGGAGTAGCGGGGAGCACAGATACGCAGTATTTT. Translated: CASSGGVAGSTDTQYF.

The rearrangement uses TRBV7-9 and TRBJ2-1; 10 nucleotides match TRBD1. Germline loops: CDR1 SEHNR, CDR2 FQNEAQ (reference sequence). Unmatched junction bases numbered 8, after V lost 5 bases and J lost 4 bases. The CDR3 has 16 amino acids. This chain's CDR3 is CASSHIPGQGYNEQFF. The CDR3 coding sequence is TGTGCCAGCAGCCACATCCCGGGACAGGGGTACAATGAGCAGTTCTTC.

The chain joins TRBV6-1 to TRBJ2-3; no clear D. Germline CDR1 MNHNS, CDR2 SASEGT. V lost 8 bases and J 0 bases, leaving 3 bases between the germline ends. The CDR3 extends over 11 amino acids. Here the CDR3 reads CASSSTDTQYF. Written as DNA, the CDR3 is TGTGCCAGCTCGAGCACAGATACGCAGTATTTT.

This clone was counted once. The rearrangement uses TRBV5-4 and TRBJ2-2; 9 nucleotides align to TRBD2. The CDR3 has 16 residues. With V trimmed by 2 bases and J by 4 bases, 6 bases remained unmatched. Germline CDR1 reads SGHNT; CDR2 reads YYREEE (reference sequence). The CDR3 loop reads CASSLLRGGGTGELFF. Written as DNA, the CDR3 is TGTGCCAGCAGCTTACTGCGGGGGGGCGGCACCGGGGAGCTGTTTTTT.

This clone came up a few times. This chain connects TRBV2 to TRBJ1-2, with 11 nucleotides matching TRBD1. This CDR3 has 13 residues. The junction had 4 bases not matched to a gene; V was cut back by 6 bases and J by 7 bases. The germline gives CDR1 SNHLY, CDR2 FYNNEI. In nucleotides, the CDR3 is TGTGCCAGCAGAGGACAGGGGGCGCTTGGCTACACCTTC. Translated: CASRGQGALGYTF. Looking up the rest from reference TRBV2 and TRBJ1-2 gives the full variable domain: EPEVTQTPSHQVTQMGQEVILRCVPISNHLYFYWYRQILGQKVEFLVSFYNNEISEKSEIFDDQFSVERPDGSNFTLKIRSTKLEDSAMYFCASRGQGALGYTFGSGTRLTVV.

This CDR3 reads CASSYPTTDYGYTF. The CDR3 DNA reads as TGTGCCAGCAGTTACCCGACGACAGACTATGGCTACACCTTC. The rearrangement joins TRBV6-6 to TRBJ1-2; the D gene is possibly TRBD1 (5 bases). From germline, CDR1 is MNHNY and CDR2 SVGAGI (reference sequence). This CDR3 contains 14 residues. V was shortened by 2 bases and J by 3 bases, with 10 bases between the two germline ends.